The entry that follows covers one T cell receptor (beta chain) sequence. Antigen unknown. This specimen comes from a study of cytomegalovirus exposure and HLA in healthy donors. The PCR contained 60 Vbeta and 13 Jbeta primers. Assay: immunoSEQ multiplex PCR; the TCRdb copy retains only in-frame clones and omits some. The sample lists some 140,000 clones, approximately 79% occurring once. Study-level points and caveats: Earlier results showed most TCR beta V segments being productive about 87% or about 30% of the time.

This CDR3 is 15 amino acids long. The ends were cut back, 8 bases at V and 2 bases at J, with 17 bases in the middle. Germline CDR1 and CDR2: SGHDN and FVKESK. The sample comprised PBMCs. The sequence was collected from a woman between 45 and 65 years old in good health and CMV-seropositive. This sequence joins TRBV14 and TRBJ2-3; possibly TRBD2 for D (7 bases). In nucleotides, the CDR3 is TGTGCCAGCGGGTCCGGGGGGCCCCTCACAGATACGCAGTATTTT. Amino acids: CASGSGGPLTDTQYF.